A single sample is the source of the 7 T cell receptor beta chains below, sequenced in a study of shared clonotypes between healthy human individuals. Only in-frame clones appear in the TCRdb table, and some are missing; sequencing was by immunoSEQ multiplex PCR. The table has some 2,100,000 clones, roughly 95% seen once; the top ten hold around 0.13%. The sequenced sample was naive CD4+ T cells sorted from blood. Indicated subset: CD45RA+ positively selected. The origin of the receptors is a man in his late teens or twenties in good health.

The chain joins TRBV21-1 to TRBJ1-5. TRBV21-1 is designated a pseudogene. This CDR3 spans 13 amino acids. The DNA for the CDR3 is TGTGGAGTTCAAGGAAAAGGAGTAGGACCCCAGCATTTT. It specifies CGVQGKGVGPQHF.

The rearrangement links TRBV2 to TRBJ2-2; 8 bases align to TRBD1. V trimming: 7 bases; J trimming: 7 bases; junction bases outside the gene matches: 14. Germline-derived CDR1 and CDR2 are SNHLY and FYNNEI. CDR3 size: 16 residues. CDR3 bases: TGTGCCAGCAACCCAGAACTACGACAGGGGTACGGGGAGCTGTTTTTT. It yields the protein CASNPELRQGYGELFF.

As to this clone: The junction shows a germline mismatch at one end, possibly a read error. The chain uses TRBV7-7 and TRBJ2-5; D possibly corresponds to TRBD1 (6 bases). Germline V lookup: CDR1 SSHAT, CDR2 FNYEAQ (reference sequence). The length of the CDR3 is 13 residues. The CDR3 DNA sequence: TGTGCTAGCAGTTTGGGACACCCAGAGACCCAGTACTTC. As protein: CASSLGHPETQYF.

The V gene is TRBV7-2, the J gene TRBJ2-6; 7 bases fit TRBD2. The germline gives CDR1 SGHTA, CDR2 FQGNSA. The CDR3 is 18 amino acids. V was pared by 1 base and J by 0 bases, with 6 bases of the junction left unmatched. In DNA form, the CDR3 reads TGTGCCAGCAGCTTAGGGATAGCGGGTTACTCTGGGGCCAACGTCCTGACTTTC. It yields the protein CASSLGIAGYSGANVLTF. Full variable domain (outside the CDR3, taken from reference TRBV7-2 and TRBJ2-6): GAGVSQSPSNKVTEKGKDVELRCDPISGHTALYWYRQSLGQGLEFLIYFQGNSAPDKSGLPSDRFSAERTGGSVSTLTIQRTQQEDSAVYLCASSLGIAGYSGANVLTFGAGSRLTVL.

The chain has TRBV27 and TRBJ1-4, with TRBD1 as a possible D gene (6 bases). Germline V gene sequence: CDR1 MNHEY, CDR2 SMNVEV (reference sequence). The V gene lost 4 bases and the J gene lost 5 bases, with 11 bases spanning the gap. CDR3 size: 14 residues. The CDR3 sequence: CASSYGTNNEKLFF. The CDR3 DNA sequence: TGTGCCAGCAGTTACGGGACAAACAATGAAAAACTGTTTTTT.

V and J are TRBV10-1 and TRBJ1-4; TRBD1 might be the D (5 bases). V lost 5 bases to trimming and J lost 5 bases, with 15 bases between them. The CDR3 extends over 15 amino acids. CDR1 and CDR2 (germline): WNHNN, SYGVQD (reference sequence). The CDR3 region is CASSSSGSPNEKLFF. CDR3 nucleotide sequence: TGCGCCAGCAGTTCCTCAGGGTCGCCAAATGAAAAACTGTTTTTT.

This clone was seen once. The CDR3 coding sequence is TGTGCCAGCAGTGCAGCGGATAGCACAGATACGCAGTATTTT. It yields the protein CASSAADSTDTQYF. The rearrangement uses TRBV25-1 and TRBJ2-3, with TRBD2 as a possible D gene (5 bases). The V end lost 4 bases, the J end lost 0 bases, and 8 bases lay between the germline ends. Germline V gene lookup returns CDR1 MGHDK and CDR2 SYGVNS. There are 14 residues in the CDR3.